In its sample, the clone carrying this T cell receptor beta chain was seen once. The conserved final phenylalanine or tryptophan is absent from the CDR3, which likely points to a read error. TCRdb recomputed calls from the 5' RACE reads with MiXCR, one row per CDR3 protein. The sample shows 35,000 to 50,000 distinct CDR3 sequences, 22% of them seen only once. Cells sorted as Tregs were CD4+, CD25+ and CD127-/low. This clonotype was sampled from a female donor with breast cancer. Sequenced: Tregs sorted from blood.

CDR3 protein: CASSLGQGATGELFL. The CDR3 DNA reads as TGCGCCAGCAGCTTGGGACAGGGGGCGACCGGGGAGCTGTTTCTT. The rearrangement joins TRBV5-1 to TRBJ2-2; 10 bases are a match to TRBD1. CDR3 length: 15 amino acids. Germline V lookup: CDR1 SGHRS, CDR2 YFSETQ. The J segment lost 5 bases and the V segment lost 0 bases, leaving 1 base of the junction unmatched.